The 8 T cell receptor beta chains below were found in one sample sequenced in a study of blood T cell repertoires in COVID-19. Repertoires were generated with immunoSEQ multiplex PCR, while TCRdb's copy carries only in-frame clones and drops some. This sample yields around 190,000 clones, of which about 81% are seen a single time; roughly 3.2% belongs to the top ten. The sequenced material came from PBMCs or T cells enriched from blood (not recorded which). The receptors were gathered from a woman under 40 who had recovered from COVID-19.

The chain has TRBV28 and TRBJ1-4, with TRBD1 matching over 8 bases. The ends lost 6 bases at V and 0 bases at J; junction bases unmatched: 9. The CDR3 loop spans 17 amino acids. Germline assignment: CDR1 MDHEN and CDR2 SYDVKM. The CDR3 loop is CASRTHRGVPTNEKLFF. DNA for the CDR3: TGTGCCAGCAGAACCCACAGGGGGGTCCCAACTAATGAAAAACTGTTTTTT.

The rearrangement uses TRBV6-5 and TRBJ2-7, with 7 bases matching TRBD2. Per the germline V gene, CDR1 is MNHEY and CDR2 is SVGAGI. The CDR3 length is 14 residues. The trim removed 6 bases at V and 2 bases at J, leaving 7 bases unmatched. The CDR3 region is CASRVSGPTYEQYF. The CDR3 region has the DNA TGTGCCAGCAGGGTTAGCGGGCCTACCTACGAGCAGTACTTC.

CDR3 sequence (DNA): TGTGCAAGTCGCTCGGCCCCCTTAGCGGATCAAGAGACCCAGTACTTC. Translated: CASRSAPLADQETQYF. The V and J genes are TRBV12-2 and TRBJ2-5; the D segment call TRBD2 is taken from the table without a DNA check. TRBV12-2 is deemed a pseudogene. The CDR3 is 16 residues long.

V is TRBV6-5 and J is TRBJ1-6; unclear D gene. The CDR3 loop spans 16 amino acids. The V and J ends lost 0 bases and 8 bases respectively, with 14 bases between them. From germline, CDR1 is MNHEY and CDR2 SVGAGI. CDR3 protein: CASSYSEVSEDSPLHF. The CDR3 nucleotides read TGTGCCAGCAGTTACTCGGAGGTATCGGAGGATTCACCCCTCCACTTT.

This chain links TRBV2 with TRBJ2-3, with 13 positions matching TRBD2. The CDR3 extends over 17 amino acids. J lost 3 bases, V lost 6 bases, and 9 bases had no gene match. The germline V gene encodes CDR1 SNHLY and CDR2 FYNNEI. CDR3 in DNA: TGTGCCAGCAGACGGCGGACTAGCGGGGGAGGAACAGATACGCAGTATTTT. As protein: CASRRRTSGGGTDTQYF.

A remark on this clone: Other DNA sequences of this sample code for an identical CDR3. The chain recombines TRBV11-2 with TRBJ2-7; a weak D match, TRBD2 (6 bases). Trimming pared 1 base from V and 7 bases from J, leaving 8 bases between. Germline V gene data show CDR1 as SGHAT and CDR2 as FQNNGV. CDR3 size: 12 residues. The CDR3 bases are TGTGCCAGCAGCTTAGGGGCGGGAGAGCAGTACTTC. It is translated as CASSLGAGEQYF.

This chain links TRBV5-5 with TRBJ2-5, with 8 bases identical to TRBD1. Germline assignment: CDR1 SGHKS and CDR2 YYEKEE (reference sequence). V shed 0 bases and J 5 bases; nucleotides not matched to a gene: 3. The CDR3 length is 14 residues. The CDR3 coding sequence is TGTGCCAGCAGCTTGGGCAGGGGGCAGGAGACCCAGTACTTC. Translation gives CASSLGRGQETQYF.

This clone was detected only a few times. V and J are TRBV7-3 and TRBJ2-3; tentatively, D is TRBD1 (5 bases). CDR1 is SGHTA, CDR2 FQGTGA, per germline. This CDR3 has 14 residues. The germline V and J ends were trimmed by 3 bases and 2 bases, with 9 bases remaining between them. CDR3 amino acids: CASSLGRTTDTQYF. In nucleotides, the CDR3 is TGTGCCAGCAGCTTGGGGCGGACCACAGATACGCAGTATTTT.